This is a list of T cell receptor beta chains from one sample in a study of cytomegalovirus exposure and HLA in healthy donors. The data were produced by immunoSEQ multiplex PCR, yet TCRdb's version contains in-frame clones alone and is incomplete. The repertoire holds about 160,000 clones, with roughly four fifths as singletons. The sample taken for sequencing was PBMCs. The source is a man aged 40-49 years in good health and CMV-seronegative. Both conserved end residues are part of each CDR3. Fields, in order: CDR3 protein, CDR3 DNA, CDR3 length, V gene, J gene, D gene, clone size. The D gene is left open where the match is weak. The size of a clone is reported for some rows only, either as once, few or many, or as a class for expanded clones.

CDR3 protein: CASSLIGGGAQETQYF
CDR3 DNA: TGCGCCAGCAGCTTGATAGGCGGGGGGGCACAAGAGACCCAGTACTTC
CDR3 length: 16
V gene: TRBV5-1
J gene: TRBJ2-5
D gene: TRBD2
clone size: -

CDR3 protein: CASSLVGGGAIDTQYF
CDR3 DNA: TGCGCCAGCAGCTTGGTAGGCGGGGGGGCCATAGATACGCAGTATTTT
CDR3 length: 16
V gene: TRBV5-1
J gene: TRBJ2-3
D gene: TRBD2
clone size: -

CDR3 protein: CASSQVSRGSGNTIYF
CDR3 DNA: TGCGCCAGCAGCCAAGTATCCCGGGGGTCTGGAAACACCATATATTTT
CDR3 length: 16
V gene: TRBV4-3
J gene: TRBJ1-3
D gene: -
clone size: -

CDR3 protein: CASSGVVTNTGELFF
CDR3 DNA: TGTGCCAGCAGTGGGGTGGTGACTAACACCGGGGAGCTGTTTTTT
CDR3 length: 15
V gene: TRBV2
J gene: TRBJ2-2
D gene: -
clone size: once

CDR3 protein: CSGGGGNTEAFF
CDR3 DNA: TGCAGCGGGGGTGGAGGCAACACTGAAGCTTTCTTT
CDR3 length: 12
V gene: TRBV29-1
J gene: TRBJ1-1
D gene: -
clone size: once

CDR3 protein: CASSQVQGENEQYF
CDR3 DNA: TGTGCCAGCAGCCAAGTACAGGGGGAGAACGAGCAGTACTTC
CDR3 length: 14
V gene: TRBV4-2
J gene: TRBJ2-7
D gene: TRBD1
clone size: -

CDR3 protein: CASSHSAGGGTEAFF
CDR3 DNA: TGCGCCAGCAGCCATAGTGCAGGGGGAGGCACTGAAGCTTTCTTT
CDR3 length: 15
V gene: TRBV4-1
J gene: TRBJ1-1
D gene: TRBD1
clone size: -

CDR3 protein: CASSPGQSPWYGYTF
CDR3 DNA: TGTGCCAGCAGTCCTGGACAGTCCCCTTGGTATGGCTACACCTTC
CDR3 length: 15
V gene: TRBV25-1
J gene: TRBJ1-2
D gene: -
clone size: -

CDR3 protein: CSAVPGTGGASKGYTF
CDR3 DNA: TGCAGCGCAGTCCCCGGGACAGGGGGCGCGTCGAAAGGCTACACCTTC
CDR3 length: 16
V gene: TRBV29-1
J gene: TRBJ1-2
D gene: TRBD1
clone size: -

CDR3 protein: CASSQGLAAETQYF
CDR3 DNA: TGTGCCAGCAGCCAGGGACTAGCAGCTGAGACCCAGTACTTC
CDR3 length: 14
V gene: TRBV4-2
J gene: TRBJ2-5
D gene: TRBD2
clone size: -

CDR3 protein: CASMRTGDNEQFF
CDR3 DNA: TGTGCCAGCATGCGGACAGGGGACAATGAGCAGTTCTTC
CDR3 length: 13
V gene: TRBV2
J gene: TRBJ2-1
D gene: TRBD1
clone size: -

CDR3 protein: CASSGGAGETQYF
CDR3 DNA: TGTGCCAGTAGTGGGGGGGCAGGGGAGACCCAGTACTTC
CDR3 length: 13
V gene: TRBV19
J gene: TRBJ2-5
D gene: -
clone size: few

CDR3 protein: CASSLNQLAKNIQYF
CDR3 DNA: TGTGCCAGCAGCTTGAATCAGTTAGCCAAAAACATTCAGTACTTC
CDR3 length: 15
V gene: TRBV5-6
J gene: TRBJ2-4
D gene: -
clone size: -

CDR3 protein: CASSSGTMYEQYF
CDR3 DNA: TGTGCCAGCAGCAGCGGGACGATGTACGAGCAGTACTTC
CDR3 length: 13
V gene: TRBV7-9
J gene: TRBJ2-7
D gene: TRBD2
clone size: -

CDR3 protein: CASSLGQTNTGELFF
CDR3 DNA: TGTGCCAGCTCACTTGGACAGACTAACACCGGGGAGCTGTTTTTT
CDR3 length: 15
V gene: TRBV18
J gene: TRBJ2-2
D gene: -
clone size: -

CDR3 protein: CASSLITGASTGELFF
CDR3 DNA: TGTGCCAGCAGTCTCATCACAGGGGCGAGCACCGGGGAGCTGTTTTTT
CDR3 length: 16
V gene: TRBV27
J gene: TRBJ2-2
D gene: TRBD1
clone size: -

CDR3 protein: CASSSGLAGGLGTQYF
CDR3 DNA: TGTGCTAGCAGCTCGGGACTAGCGGGGGGGCTGGGTACGCAGTATTTT
CDR3 length: 16
V gene: TRBV7-7
J gene: TRBJ2-3
D gene: TRBD2
clone size: -

CDR3 protein: CASSINNPGQGVNYGYTF
CDR3 DNA: TGTGCCAGTAGTATAAACAACCCGGGACAGGGGGTTAACTATGGCTACACCTTC
CDR3 length: 18
V gene: TRBV19
J gene: TRBJ1-2
D gene: TRBD1
clone size: -

CDR3 protein: CASSLPPYTEAFF
CDR3 DNA: TGTGCCAGCAGCTTACCCCCTTACACTGAAGCTTTCTTT
CDR3 length: 13
V gene: TRBV7-3
J gene: TRBJ1-1
D gene: -
clone size: -

CDR3 protein: CASRTRQGLDTIYF
CDR3 DNA: TGTGCCAGCAGAACACGACAGGGTCTGGACACCATATATTTT
CDR3 length: 14
V gene: TRBV28
J gene: TRBJ1-3
D gene: TRBD1
clone size: -

CDR3 protein: CASSDSPGAGELFF
CDR3 DNA: TGTGCCAGCAGTGACTCGCCCGGGGCCGGGGAGCTGTTTTTT
CDR3 length: 14
V gene: TRBV6-4
J gene: TRBJ2-2
D gene: -
clone size: -